The present TCR beta chain was sequenced within a study of blood T cell repertoires in COVID-19 (dated by TCRdb to about 2020). Regarding the study in general: Samples from collaborators originated in the United States, Italy and Spain and spanned both the acute and convalescent phases of COVID-19. The prospective study material was composed of cDNA or gDNA derived from T cells, B-cell-depleted T cells, or PBMCs. Deeply sampled blood TCRbeta repertoires from subjects exposed to, actively infected with, or recovered from COVID-19 were included in the dataset. The repertoires were released in a freely available public database meant as a resource for research on the immune response to SARS-CoV-2. The samples were drawn from two sources: the first 160 participants of the ongoing ImmuneRACE study, and over 950 subjects contributed by 6 global collaborators. Nearly every sample came with metadata listing a de-identified subject ID, COVID-19 status, age in years and sex. Where HLA class I and class II types were available, the types were taken from metadata supplied by the sample provider, not from assay-based typing.

TCRbeta CDR3 regions were amplified from genomic DNA using the immunoSEQ Assay, a bias-controlled multiplex PCR. The original methods were these. Within the assay, amplification of reference gene primers was used to estimate how many nucleated cells each sample contained. Sequence reads were collapsed and filtered to measure the absolute abundance of every unique TCRbeta CDR3 rearrangement. For each sample, productive Simpson clonality was calculated as the square root of Simpson's diversity index across productive rearrangements. TCRdb carries this immuneACCESS record with in-frame sequences only. Its versions omit some clonotypes, under half of them owing to an unresolved V gene in the studies checked, with the rest unexplained. That table is the source of V, J and clone size, and D and trimming were worked out from the DNA. This sample comprises about 120,000 clones, 55% to 75% of them detected only once. The ten largest clones take up around 0.9% of the sample.

There are a few counts of this clone. Which antigen it targets is not known. One base away there is no much larger clone; base qualities are not given. Each collaborating institution followed its own protocols to collect whole blood in K2EDTA tubes. For TCRbeta analysis, collaborator samples were shipped as frozen whole blood, as isolated PBMCs, or as DNA extracted from either sample type. What the research found in general, with its limitations: Clinical and demographic metadata were provided uncurated, with the amount varying by source and participant.

The germline V and J ends show losses of 5 bases and 0 bases respectively, and no gene match explains 4 bases of the junction. From cysteine to phenylalanine, the CDR3 is 16 amino acids long. The read is trimmed to its CDR3 DNA, 48 bases read in frame from base 1. The germline V gene (reference sequence) gives CDR1 as LNHNV and CDR2 as YYDKDF. The receptor was derived from a human donor with acute or convalescent COVID-19. The donor label of this sample is uncertain. The sample taken for sequencing was peripheral blood. This receptor chain uses TRBV15 and TRBJ1-3, and 10 junctional nucleotides match TRBD1. The CDR3 reads CATSRDRGPSGNTIYF. The nucleotide sequence is given as TGTGCCACCAGCCGGGACAGGGGACCCTCTGGAAACACCATATATTTT.